These 16 T cell receptor beta chains share one sample of origin, sequenced in a study of T cells after yellow fever vaccination (dated by TCRdb to between 2018 and 2021). The treatment or condition label on this specimen signifies: live attenuated yellow fever vaccine strain. To prepare the library, 5' RACE was applied. Data came from an Illumina NovaSeq 6000. TCRdb passed the public sequencing reads through fastp at Q25 and MiXCR, retaining productive beta sequences. Entries that share a CDR3 protein sequence are merged under the most common genes and DNA. In all, the sample holds some 350,000 distinct CDR3 sequences, and about 4% of those were seen once. 20% to 25% of the sample goes to the ten largest clones. Material: PBMCs, obtained 5 days after the yellow fever booster vaccination. Receptors originate from a man younger than 30 who received the YFV17D yellow fever vaccine.

This clonotype was found a few times. V is TRBV30 and J is TRBJ2-7, with TRBD2 matching 9 bases. CDR3 length: 15 amino acids. Per the germline V gene, CDR1 is GTSNPN and CDR2 is SVGIG (reference sequence). Losses at the gene ends were 2 bases for V and 2 bases for J; bases not matched to a gene: 7. The CDR3 protein is CAWSNGLAGAYEQYF. The CDR3 nucleotides are TGTGCCTGGAGTAACGGATTAGCGGGGGCCTACGAGCAGTACTTC.

The rearrangement joins TRBV27 to TRBJ1-4; perhaps TRBD1 as D (6 bases). This CDR3 region has 14 residues. Germline V gene lookup returns CDR1 MNHEY and CDR2 SMNVEV (reference sequence). Trimming pared 6 bases from V and 7 bases from J, leaving 15 bases between. CDR3 residues: CASRVRQAREKLFF. In DNA, the CDR3 is TGTGCCAGCAGGGTGAGACAGGCCCGTGAAAAACTGTTTTTT.

This clonotype was seen only a few times. The V call is TRBV6-1, the J call TRBJ2-6, with D possibly being TRBD1 (6 bases). This CDR3 contains 16 residues. Trimming pared 8 bases from V and 0 bases from J, leaving 14 bases between. Germline V lookup: CDR1 MNHNS, CDR2 SASEGT. As DNA, the CDR3 is TGTGCCAGCTTATCGGGACATACCTCTGGGGCCAACGTCCTGACTTTC. It codes for CASLSGHTSGANVLTF.

The table lists this clonotype with many counts. The chain is built from TRBV5-1 and TRBJ2-4; 13 bases map to TRBD2. The CDR3 has 18 amino acids. Germline CDR1 is SGHRS and CDR2 is YFSETQ. V shed 7 bases and J 4 bases; nucleotides not matched to a gene: 14. Here the CDR3 reads CASRMGILAGGPKNIQYF. In DNA, the CDR3 is TGCGCCAGCCGGATGGGGATACTAGCGGGGGGGCCTAAAAACATTCAGTACTTC.

As for this clonotype: A much larger clonotype is one base distant, so this may be a read error. The rearrangement joins TRBV7-2 to TRBJ2-3; D uncertain. The CDR3 length is 15 residues. CDR1 SGHTA and CDR2 FQGNSA come from the germline V gene. Trimming stripped 1 base from V and 6 bases from J, with 14 bases between. CDR3 residues: CASSLGVSAWDTQYF. CDR3 nucleotides: TGTGCCAGCAGCTTAGGAGTCAGCGCTTGGGATACGCAGTATTTT.

DNA for the CDR3: TGTGCCAGCAGCTTAGAGGCAGGTGAATATAGCAATCAGCCCCAGCATTTT. Amino acid sequence: CASSLEAGEYSNQPQHF. The chain recombines TRBV11-3 with TRBJ1-5; D call uncertain. CDR1 and CDR2 (germline): SGHNT, YENEEA. This CDR3 contains 17 residues. V lost 0 bases, J lost 0 bases, and 12 bases lay in between.

The J gene is TRBJ2-5, the V gene TRBV5-5; the match to TRBD2 covers 10 bases. V was clipped by 4 bases and J by 5 bases; unmatched bases: 14. The CDR3 loop spans 17 amino acids. The germline gives CDR1 SGHKS, CDR2 YYEKEE (reference sequence). CDR3 sequence reads: CASSPPSTSGVSETQYF. In DNA, the CDR3 is TGTGCCAGCAGCCCGCCTTCCACTAGCGGGGTCAGTGAGACCCAGTACTTC.

V and J are TRBV11-1 and TRBJ2-3, with a weak D call TRBD2 (5 bases). The germline V gene encodes CDR1 SGHAT and CDR2 FQDESV (reference sequence). This CDR3 is 14 amino acids long. The V end was cut by 4 bases, the J end by 2 bases, with 10 bases between. Here the CDR3 reads CASSSDRDTDTQYF. CDR3 DNA sequence: TGTGCCAGCAGCTCTGATCGGGACACAGATACGCAGTATTTT.

This clonotype appeared a few times. The V and J genes are TRBV5-1 and TRBJ2-5; 8 bases agree with TRBD1. V was clipped by 4 bases and J by 2 bases; unmatched bases: 10. The CDR3 consists of 16 residues. The germline V gene encodes CDR1 SGHRS and CDR2 YFSETQ. The CDR3 loop is CASSPRTGIYQETQYF. As DNA, the CDR3 is TGCGCCAGCAGCCCACGGACAGGGATTTATCAAGAGACCCAGTACTTC. The full variable domain, with the rest looked up from reference TRBV5-1 and TRBJ2-5, is KAGVTQTPRYLIKTRGQQVTLSCSPISGHRSVSWYQQTPGQGLQFLFEYFSETQRNKGNFPGRFSGRQFSNSRSEMNVSTLELGDSALYLCASSPRTGIYQETQYFGPGTRLLVL.

The chain joins TRBV7-6 to TRBJ2-5, with D tentatively TRBD2 (7 bases). Trimming shortened V by 5 bases and J by 6 bases, and 19 bases separated the two germline ends. The V gene's germline CDR1 is SGHVS and CDR2 FNYEAQ. The CDR3 has 15 residues. The CDR3 nucleotides read TGTGCCAGCAGCGAAGGGGGGGCCTCCGTACAGACCCAGTACTTC. Translated, it gives CASSEGGASVQTQYF.

This chain links TRBV28 with TRBJ2-7; D gene unclear. The CDR3 loop spans 13 amino acids. V shed 8 bases and J shed 1 base, with 12 bases lying between them. Germline CDR1 MDHEN, CDR2 SYDVKM. Here the CDR3 DNA reads TGTGCCAGCGCCCCTCGGCATTCCTACGAGCAGTACGTC. Translating it yields CASAPRHSYEQYV.

This clonotype has a count of ten or more. The chain uses TRBV5-1 and TRBJ2-4; no clear D gene. V lost 0 bases and J 10 bases, leaving 14 bases between the germline ends. Germline-derived CDR1 and CDR2 are SGHRS and YFSETQ. The CDR3 covers 14 residues. DNA of the CDR3: TGCGCCAGCAGCTTGGGACGGGTCCAGGATATTCAGTACTTC. Amino acid sequence: CASSLGRVQDIQYF.

The sample holds a few counts of this clonotype. This chain connects TRBV3-1 to TRBJ2-5; 9 nucleotides line up with TRBD2. V dropped 0 bases and J dropped 5; count of bases not matched to a gene: 10. This CDR3 has 17 amino acids. Germline values: CDR1 LGHDT, CDR2 YNNKEL (reference sequence). CDR3 loop: CASSQDWERGVYETQYF. The CDR3, as DNA: TGTGCCAGCAGCCAAGATTGGGAGCGGGGGGTCTATGAGACCCAGTACTTC.

This clonotype was found a few times. The rearrangement links TRBV6-5 to TRBJ2-5, with 7 bases fitting TRBD1. V gave up 0 bases and J gave up 2 bases; unmatched junction bases: 3. The CDR3 runs 15 residues. Germline V lookup: CDR1 MNHEY, CDR2 SVGAGI. Written as DNA, the CDR3 is TGTGCCAGCAGTTACTCGACACAGGGGCAAGAGACCCAGTACTTC. Translating gives CASSYSTQGQETQYF.

CDR3 protein: CASSATSGGTGELFF. DNA of the CDR3: TGTGCCAGCAGTGCGACTAGCGGGGGAACGGGGGAGCTGTTTTTT. The J gene is TRBJ2-2, the V gene TRBV6-5; 12 bases line up with TRBD2. CDR3 length: 15 residues. Unmatched junction bases numbered 6, after V lost 5 bases and J lost 8 bases. The germline CDR1 and CDR2 sequences are MNHEY and SVGAGI.

V and J are TRBV20-1 and TRBJ1-2, with D unresolved. The CDR3 runs 13 residues. The V gene lost 3 bases and the J gene lost 4 bases, with 12 bases spanning the gap. Germline CDR1 DFQATT, CDR2 SNEGSKA (reference sequence). Here the CDR3 reads CSASLGMSYGYTF. CDR3 DNA sequence: TGCAGTGCTAGCCTGGGAATGAGCTATGGCTACACCTTC.